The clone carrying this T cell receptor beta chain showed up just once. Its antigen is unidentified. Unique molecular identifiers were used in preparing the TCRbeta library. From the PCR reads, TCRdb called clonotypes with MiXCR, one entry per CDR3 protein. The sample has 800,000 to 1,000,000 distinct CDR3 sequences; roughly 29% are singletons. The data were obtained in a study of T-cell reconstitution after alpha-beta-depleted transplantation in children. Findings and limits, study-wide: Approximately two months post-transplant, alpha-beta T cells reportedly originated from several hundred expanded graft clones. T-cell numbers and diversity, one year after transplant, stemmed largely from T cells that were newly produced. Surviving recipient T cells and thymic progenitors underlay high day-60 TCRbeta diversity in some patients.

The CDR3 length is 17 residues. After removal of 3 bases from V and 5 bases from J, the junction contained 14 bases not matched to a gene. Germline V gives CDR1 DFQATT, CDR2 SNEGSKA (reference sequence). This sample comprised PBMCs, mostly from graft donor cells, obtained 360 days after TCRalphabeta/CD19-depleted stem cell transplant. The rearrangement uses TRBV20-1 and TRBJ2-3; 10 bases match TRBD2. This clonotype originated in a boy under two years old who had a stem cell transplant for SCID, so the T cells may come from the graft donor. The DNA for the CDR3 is TGCAGTGCTAGTGGGTTAGCGGGGGGCGTCTTGAGAGATACGCAGTATTTT. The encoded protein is CSASGLAGGVLRDTQYF.